These T cell receptor beta chains were read from a single sample in a study of cytomegalovirus exposure and HLA in healthy donors. The assay was immunoSEQ multiplex PCR, and TCRdb's table has in-frame clones only and misses some. In the table there are approximately 120,000 clones, about 71% of which are singletons. The sequencing sample was made of PBMCs. These receptors originate from a woman between 50 and 59 years old in good health and CMV-seronegative. Each CDR3 is given with its conserved first and last residue. Each record gives: J gene, V gene, D gene, CDR3 length, clone size, CDR3 protein, CDR3 DNA. D genes are given only for firm matches. Not every row has a clone size; where given, it reads once, few, many or a size class.

>TRBJ1-1|TRBV7-9|.|14|few
CASSPYRENTEAFF
TGTGCCAGCAGCCCCTACAGAGAGAACACTGAAGCTTTCTTT
>TRBJ1-2|TRBV25-1|TRBD1|16|.
CASTDEGQALIYGYTF
TGTGCCAGCACCGATGAGGGACAGGCCCTGATCTATGGCTACACCTTC
>TRBJ2-3|TRBV5-6|TRBD2|16|.
CASSAGLAGLTDTQYF
TGTGCCAGCAGCGCGGGACTAGCGGGACTCACAGATACGCAGTATTTT
>TRBJ2-7|TRBV7-2|TRBD2|16|.
CASSHGLAGVNYEQYF
TGTGCCAGCAGCCACGGACTAGCGGGAGTTAACTACGAGCAGTACTTC
>TRBJ1-4|TRBV5-7|TRBD1|14|.
CASSRTGFNEKLFF
TGTGCCAGCAGCAGGACAGGGTTTAATGAAAAACTGTTTTTT
>TRBJ1-1|TRBV7-7|.|15|.
CASSLYVRPNTEAFF
TGTGCCAGCAGCTTATATGTCAGGCCGAACACTGAAGCTTTCTTT
>TRBJ2-7|TRBV7-9|.|14|.
CASRSRDNPYEQYF
TGTGCCAGCAGATCGAGGGATAACCCCTACGAGCAGTACTTC
>TRBJ2-6|TRBV6-5|.|15|.
CASSPGGSGANVLTF
TGTGCCAGCAGTCCCGGAGGCTCTGGGGCCAACGTCCTGACTTTC
>TRBJ2-2|TRBV5-6|TRBD1|12|.
CASSLTGGELFF
TGTGCCAGCAGCTTAACAGGGGGAGAGCTGTTTTTT
>TRBJ2-7|TRBV4-3|TRBD1|13|.
CASSVDRDYEQYF
TGCGCCAGCAGCGTGGACAGGGACTACGAGCAGTACTTC
>TRBJ1-4|TRBV18|.|13|.
CASSPRSNEKLFF
TGTGCCAGCTCACCCAGGTCTAATGAAAAACTGTTTTTT
>TRBJ2-5|TRBV5-4|TRBD2|14|.
CASSLEAGAETQYF
TGTGCCAGCAGCTTGGAGGCGGGAGCTGAGACCCAGTACTTC
>TRBJ2-5|TRBV9|.|13|.
CASSVAPIETQYF
TGTGCCAGCAGCGTAGCCCCCATAGAGACCCAGTACTTC
>TRBJ1-1|TRBV7-9|.|16|.
CASSLWEGSVNTEAFF
TGTGCCAGCAGCTTATGGGAGGGCAGCGTCAACACTGAAGCTTTCTTT
>TRBJ1-2|TRBV5-5|.|13|once
CASSFPSGRGYTF
TGTGCCAGCAGCTTCCCGTCAGGGAGGGGCTACACCTTC
>TRBJ2-7|TRBV20-1|.|11|.
CSASHSYEQYF
TGCAGTGCTAGTCATTCCTACGAGCAGTACTTC
>TRBJ2-7|TRBV19|TRBD2|15|.
CASSLTLAGSYEQYF
TGTGCCAGTAGTCTTACTCTAGCGGGCTCCTACGAGCAGTACTTC
>TRBJ1-2|TRBV4-1|.|14|.
CASSPRGGDYGYTF
TGCGCCAGCAGCCCTCGGGGGGGCGACTATGGCTACACCTTC
>TRBJ2-7|TRBV30|.|11|.
CAWSAHYEQYF
TGTGCCTGGAGTGCCCACTACGAGCAGTACTTC
>TRBJ2-7|TRBV7-8|.|16|.
CASSSARRFGDYEQYF
TGTGCCAGCAGCTCCGCGAGGCGCTTTGGCGACTACGAGCAGTACTTC
>TRBJ1-5|TRBV28|TRBD1|13|few
CATTRTGHQPQHF
TGTGCCACCACTAGGACAGGGCATCAGCCCCAGCATTTT
>TRBJ2-7|TRBV27|.|15|few
CASSLSPSESYEQYF
TGTGCCAGCAGTTTATCCCCCAGCGAGTCCTACGAGCAGTACTTC
>TRBJ1-5|TRBV28|.|15|.
CASSKSGGSNQPQHF
TGTGCCAGCAGTAAAAGTGGAGGAAGCAATCAGCCCCAGCATTTT
>TRBJ2-7|TRBV19|TRBD2|14|.
CASRTSGSSYEQYF
TGTGCCAGTAGGACTAGCGGTTCCTCCTACGAGCAGTACTTC
>TRBJ2-7|TRBV6-6|.|12|.
CASSYSGPGQYF
TGTGCCAGCAGTTACTCGGGGCCCGGGCAGTACTTC
>TRBJ1-3|TRBV19|.|15|.
CASSGSFQRRDTIYF
TGTGCCAGTAGCGGGAGTTTCCAGCGCCGAGACACCATATATTTT
>TRBJ1-3|TRBV28|TRBD1|15|.
CASSGNRGAGNTIYF
TGTGCCAGCAGTGGAAACAGGGGGGCTGGAAACACCATATATTTT
>TRBJ2-3|TRBV6-4|.|13|.
CASSDGRTDTQYF
TGTGCCAGCAGTGACGGGCGGACTGATACGCAGTATTTT
>TRBJ2-4|TRBV27|.|17|.
CGGLAAGSGGDKNIQYF
TGTGGTGGACTCGCGGCGGGGAGCGGTGGGGACAAAAACATTCAGTACTTC
>TRBJ2-7|TRBV30|.|12|.
CAWSQTRTEQYF
TGTGCCTGGAGCCAAACTAGGACCGAGCAGTACTTC
>TRBJ1-1|TRBV4-1|TRBD1|15|.
CASSQVETGFTEAFF
TGCGCCAGCAGCCAAGTGGAGACAGGGTTCACTGAAGCTTTCTTT
>TRBJ2-7|TRBV7-2|.|13|.
CASSLGLAYEQYF
TGTGCCAGCAGCTTAGGACTAGCCTACGAGCAGTACTTC
>TRBJ2-1|TRBV29-1|TRBD2|20|.
CSVEEVGFMTSGLTYNEQFF
TGCAGCGTTGAAGAGGTAGGATTTATGACTAGCGGCTTGACCTACAATGAGCAGTTCTTC
>TRBJ2-6|TRBV18|.|19|.
CASSPYLGTRGSGANVLTF
TGTGCCAGCTCACCCTATTTAGGGACAAGAGGCTCTGGGGCCAACGTCCTGACTTTC
>TRBJ2-7|TRBV5-8|TRBD2|15|.
CASSSRRTSDLEQYF
TGTGCCAGCAGCTCCCGTCGGACTAGCGACTTGGAGCAGTACTTC
>TRBJ1-2|TRBV28|.|16|.
CASSLGLDSGSAGYTF
TGTGCCAGCAGCTTAGGGCTGGATTCAGGGTCTGCTGGCTACACCTTC
>TRBJ1-1|TRBV30|.|13|.
CAWSIWTATEAFF
TGTGCCTGGAGTATATGGACTGCCACTGAAGCTTTCTTT
>TRBJ2-1|TRBV5-1|TRBD2|16|.
CASSLEGLAGNNEQFF
TGCGCCAGCAGCTTAGAGGGACTAGCGGGGAACAATGAGCAGTTCTTC
>TRBJ2-7|TRBV7-9|.|14|.
CASSPLGVSYEQYF
TGTGCCAGCAGCCCCCTCGGGGTATCCTACGAGCAGTACTTC
>TRBJ2-2|TRBV9|TRBD2|15|.
CASSVAGGSTGELFF
TGTGCCAGCAGCGTAGCGGGAGGTAGCACCGGGGAGCTGTTTTTT
>TRBJ2-3|TRBV4-1|TRBD1|14|.
CASSQGQGPDTQYF
TGCGCCAGCAGCCAAGGACAGGGCCCAGATACGCAGTATTTT
>TRBJ1-2|TRBV7-2|TRBD1|16|few
CASSSPTGGMGYGYTF
TGTGCCAGCAGCTCTCCTACAGGGGGTATGGGCTATGGCTACACCTTC
>TRBJ2-1|TRBV4-3|TRBD2|16|few
CASSQDRGTRDAEQFF
TGCGCCAGCAGCCAAGATCGCGGGACTAGAGATGCCGAGCAGTTCTTC
>TRBJ1-4|TRBV18|TRBD1|17|few
CASSPTKDRGTNEKLFF
TGTGCCAGCTCACCAACCAAGGACAGGGGCACTAATGAAAAACTGTTTTTT
>TRBJ2-5|TRBV6-6|TRBD1|14|.
CASSYSPGQSTQYF
TGTGCCAGCAGTTACTCCCCGGGACAGTCGACCCAGTACTTC